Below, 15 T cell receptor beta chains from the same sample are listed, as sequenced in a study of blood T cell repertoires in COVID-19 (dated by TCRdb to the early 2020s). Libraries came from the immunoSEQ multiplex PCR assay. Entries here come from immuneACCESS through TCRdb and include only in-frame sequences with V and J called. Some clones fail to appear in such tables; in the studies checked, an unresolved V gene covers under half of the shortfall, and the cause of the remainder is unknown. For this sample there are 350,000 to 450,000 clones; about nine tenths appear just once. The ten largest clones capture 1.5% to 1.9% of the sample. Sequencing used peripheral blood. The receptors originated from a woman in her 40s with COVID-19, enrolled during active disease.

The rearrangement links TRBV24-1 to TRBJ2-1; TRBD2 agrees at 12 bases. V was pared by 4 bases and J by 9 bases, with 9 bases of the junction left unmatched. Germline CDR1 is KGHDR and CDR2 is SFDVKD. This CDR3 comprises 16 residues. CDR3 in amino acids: CATSDQTSGRGGEQFF. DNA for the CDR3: TGTGCCACCAGTGACCAGACTAGCGGGAGAGGTGGTGAGCAGTTCTTC.

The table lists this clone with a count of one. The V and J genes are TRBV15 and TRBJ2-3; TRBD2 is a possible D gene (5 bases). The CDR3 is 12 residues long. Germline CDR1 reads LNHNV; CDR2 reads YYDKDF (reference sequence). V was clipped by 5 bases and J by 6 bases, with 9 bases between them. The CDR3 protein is CATSSGMDTQYF. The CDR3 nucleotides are TGTGCCACCAGCTCGGGAATGGATACGCAGTATTTT.

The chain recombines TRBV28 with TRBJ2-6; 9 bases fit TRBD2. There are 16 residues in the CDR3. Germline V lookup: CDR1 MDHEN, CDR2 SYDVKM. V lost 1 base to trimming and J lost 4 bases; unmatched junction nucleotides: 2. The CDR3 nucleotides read TGTGCCAGCAGTTTATTAGCGGGAGCGGGGGCCAACGTCCTGACTTTC. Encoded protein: CASSLLAGAGANVLTF.

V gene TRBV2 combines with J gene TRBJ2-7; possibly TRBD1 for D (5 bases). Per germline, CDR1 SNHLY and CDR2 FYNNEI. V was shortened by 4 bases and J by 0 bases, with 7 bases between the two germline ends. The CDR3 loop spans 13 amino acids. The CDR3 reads CASSVDSSYEQYF. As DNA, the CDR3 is TGTGCCAGCAGTGTCGACAGCTCCTACGAGCAGTACTTC.

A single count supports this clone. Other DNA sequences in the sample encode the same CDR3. CDR3 protein: CASSLDRGNTEAFF. The CDR3 coding sequence is TGTGCCAGCAGCTTAGACAGGGGGAACACTGAAGCTTTCTTT. This chain links TRBV7-8 with TRBJ1-1; 7 nucleotides line up with TRBD1. Unmatched junction bases numbered 0, after V lost 1 base and J lost 1 base. The CDR3 loop spans 14 amino acids. Germline V gene sequence: CDR1 SGHVS, CDR2 FQNEAQ.

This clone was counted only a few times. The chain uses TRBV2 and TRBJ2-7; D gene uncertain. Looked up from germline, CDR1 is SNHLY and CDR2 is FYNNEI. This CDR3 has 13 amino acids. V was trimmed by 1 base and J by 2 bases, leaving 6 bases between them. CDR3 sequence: CASSEDSPYEQYF. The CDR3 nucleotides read TGTGCCAGCAGTGAAGACAGCCCCTACGAGCAGTACTTC.

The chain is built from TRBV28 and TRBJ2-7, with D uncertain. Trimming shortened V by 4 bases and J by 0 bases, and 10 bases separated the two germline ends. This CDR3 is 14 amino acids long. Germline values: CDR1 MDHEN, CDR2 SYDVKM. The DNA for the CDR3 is TGTGCCAGCAGTTATGCTCCCAGCTCCTACGAGCAGTACTTC. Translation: CASSYAPSSYEQYF.

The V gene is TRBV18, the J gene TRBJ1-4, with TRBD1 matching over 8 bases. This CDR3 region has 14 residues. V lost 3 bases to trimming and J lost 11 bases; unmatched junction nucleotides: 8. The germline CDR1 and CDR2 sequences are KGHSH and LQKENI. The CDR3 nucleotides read TGTGCCAGCTCACCGGGCAGGGGGCTACAGAAACTGTTTTTT. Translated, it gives CASSPGRGLQKLFF.

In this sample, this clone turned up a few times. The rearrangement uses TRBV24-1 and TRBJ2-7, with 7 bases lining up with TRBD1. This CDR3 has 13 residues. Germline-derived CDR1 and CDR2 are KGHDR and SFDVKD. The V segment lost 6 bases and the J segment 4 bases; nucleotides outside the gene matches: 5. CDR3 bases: TGTGCCACCAGTAACCCGGGACAGTACGAGCAGTACTTC. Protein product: CATSNPGQYEQYF.

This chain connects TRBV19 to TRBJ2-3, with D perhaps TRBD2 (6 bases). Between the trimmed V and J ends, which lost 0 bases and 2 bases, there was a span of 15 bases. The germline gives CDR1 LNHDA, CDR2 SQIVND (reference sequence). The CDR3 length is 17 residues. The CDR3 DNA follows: TGTGCCAGTAGTATAGATCTATGGAGGGCAGCCACAGATACGCAGTATTTT. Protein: CASSIDLWRAATDTQYF.

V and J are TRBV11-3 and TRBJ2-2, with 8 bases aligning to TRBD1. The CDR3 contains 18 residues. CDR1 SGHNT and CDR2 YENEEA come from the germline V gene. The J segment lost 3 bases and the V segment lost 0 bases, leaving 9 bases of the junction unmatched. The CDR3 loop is CASSLEGWEDRDTGELFF. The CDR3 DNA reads TGTGCCAGCAGCTTAGAGGGATGGGAGGACAGGGACACCGGGGAGCTGTTTTTT. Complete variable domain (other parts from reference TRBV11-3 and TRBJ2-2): EAGVVQSPRYKIIEKKQPVAFWCNPISGHNTLYWYLQNLGQGPELLIRYENEEAVDDSQLPKDRFSAERLKGVDSTLKIQPAELGDSAVYLCASSLEGWEDRDTGELFFGEGSRLTVL.

This CDR3 is CASTAEREVKDEQFF. In DNA form, the CDR3 reads TGTGCCAGTACCGCGGAGCGGGAGGTCAAGGATGAGCAGTTCTTC. This rearrangement joins TRBV19 to TRBJ2-1, with 9 positions matching TRBD2. There are 15 residues in the CDR3. V dropped 7 bases and J dropped 8; count of bases not matched to a gene: 12. Per germline, CDR1 LNHDA and CDR2 SQIVND (reference sequence).

The CDR3 bases are TGTGCCAGCAGTTTGTCAGACACTGAAGCTTTCTTT. Translating it yields CASSLSDTEAFF. This chain connects TRBV28 to TRBJ1-1, with D hard to call. The CDR3 is 12 residues long. Germline V gives CDR1 MDHEN, CDR2 SYDVKM. V gave up 3 bases and J gave up 3 bases, with 5 bases separating them.

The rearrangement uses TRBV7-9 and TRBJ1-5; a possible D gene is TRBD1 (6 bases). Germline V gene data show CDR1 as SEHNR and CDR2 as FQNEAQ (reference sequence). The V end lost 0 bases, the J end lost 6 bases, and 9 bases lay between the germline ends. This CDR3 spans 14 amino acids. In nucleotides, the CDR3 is TGTGCCAGCAGCTTAGCTGGGACACCTCAGCCCCAGCATTTT. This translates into CASSLAGTPQPQHF.

Here the CDR3 DNA reads TGCGCCAGCAGCTTGGAACTGGAGGGCTACGAGCAGTACTTC. This sequence encodes CASSLELEGYEQYF. This chain uses TRBV5-1 with TRBJ2-7; D perhaps matches TRBD2 (6 bases). Deletions cut 0 bases from V and 3 bases from J, with 10 bases between. From germline, CDR1 is SGHRS and CDR2 YFSETQ. The CDR3 consists of 14 residues.